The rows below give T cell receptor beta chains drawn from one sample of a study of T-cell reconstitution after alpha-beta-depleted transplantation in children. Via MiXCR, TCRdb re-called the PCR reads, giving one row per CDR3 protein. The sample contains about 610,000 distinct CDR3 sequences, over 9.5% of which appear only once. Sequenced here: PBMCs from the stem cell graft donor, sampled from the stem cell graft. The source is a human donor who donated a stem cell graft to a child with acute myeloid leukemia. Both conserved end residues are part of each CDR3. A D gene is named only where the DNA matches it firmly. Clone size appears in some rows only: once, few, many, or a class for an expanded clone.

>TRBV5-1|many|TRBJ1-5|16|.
TGCGCCAGCAGCTTGGGTGGAGGAGATAGCAATCAGCCCCAGCATTTT
CASSLGGGDSNQPQHF
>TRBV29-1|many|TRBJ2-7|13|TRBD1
TGCAGCACCTGGACAGGGGGCGCGGGGGAGCAGTACTTC
CSTWTGGAGEQYF
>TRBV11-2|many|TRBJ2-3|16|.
TGTGCCAGCAGCTTAGACGCGACCCCTCGCACAGATACGCAGTATTTT
CASSLDATPRTDTQYF
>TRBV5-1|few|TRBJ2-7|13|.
TGCGCCAGCGCCCGAGAGGGGATGGGCGAGCAGTACTTC
CASAREGMGEQYF
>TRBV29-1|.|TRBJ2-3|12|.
TGCAGCGTTGTAAGGACCACAGATACGCAGTATTTT
CSVVRTTDTQYF
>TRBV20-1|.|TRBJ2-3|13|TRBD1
TGCAGTGCTAGGGGGACAGCCGGAGATACGCAGTATTTT
CSARGTAGDTQYF
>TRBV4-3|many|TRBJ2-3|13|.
TGCGCCAGCAGCAATGCGGCCACAGATACGCAGTATTTT
CASSNAATDTQYF
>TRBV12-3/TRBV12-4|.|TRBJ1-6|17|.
TGTGCCAGCAGTTTACGGACTTCTGGCTCCTATAATTCACCCCTCCACTTT
CASSLRTSGSYNSPLHF
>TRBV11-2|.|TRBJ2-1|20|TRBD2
TGTGCCAGCAGCGCGACGAACGCCTCGATAGCGGGAGTCCGTCCCAATGAGCAGTTCTTC
CASSATNASIAGVRPNEQFF
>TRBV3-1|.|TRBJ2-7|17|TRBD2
TGTGCCAGCAGCCCGAGACTAGCGGGAGTAAATAGGCACGAGCAGTACTTC
CASSPRLAGVNRHEQYF
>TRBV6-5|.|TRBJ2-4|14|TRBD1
TGTGCCAGCAGTCGCTCGGGACAGGGAAACATTCAGTACTTC
CASSRSGQGNIQYF
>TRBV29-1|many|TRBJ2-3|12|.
TGCAGCCAGGGTTGGGGTACAGATACGCAGTATTTT
CSQGWGTDTQYF
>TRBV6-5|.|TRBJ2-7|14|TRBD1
TGTGCCAGCCTGCCTCAGGGGGCTTCCTACGAGCAGTACTTC
CASLPQGASYEQYF
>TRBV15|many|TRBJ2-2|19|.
TGTGCCACCAGAAGAGTCGGAGGGAGTTCTTGGCGGGGTCCCGGGGAGCTGTTTTTT
CATRRVGGSSWRGPGELFF
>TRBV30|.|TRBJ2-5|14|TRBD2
TGTGCCTGGAGTGGTGGACTAGGGGTTGAGACCCAGTACTTC
CAWSGGLGVETQYF
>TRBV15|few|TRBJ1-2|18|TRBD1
TGTGCCACCAGCAGAGGACGGGACAGGGGGCCTAGTGGGTATGGCTACACCTTC
CATSRGRDRGPSGYGYTF
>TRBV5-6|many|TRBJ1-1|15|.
TGTGCCAGCAGCTTGTATGGGCCGATGAACACTGAAGCTTTCTTT
CASSLYGPMNTEAFF
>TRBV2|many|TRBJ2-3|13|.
TGTGCCAGCAGTGAGAATAGGGGAGATACGCAGTATTTT
CASSENRGDTQYF
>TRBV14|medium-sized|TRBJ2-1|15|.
TGTGCCAGCAGCCAATTCATGCTAGGCTACAATGAGCAGTTCTTC
CASSQFMLGYNEQFF
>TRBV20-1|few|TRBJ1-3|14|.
TGCAGTGCTAGAGATTCACCGGGTGGGGACACCATATATTTT
CSARDSPGGDTIYF
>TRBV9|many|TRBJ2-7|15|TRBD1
TGTGCCAGCAGCGTAGAGGGGACAGGGCTAGGTGAGCAGTACTTC
CASSVEGTGLGEQYF
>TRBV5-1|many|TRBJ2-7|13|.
TGCGCCAGCAGCCTGGACGATGTGCACGAGCAGTACTTC
CASSLDDVHEQYF
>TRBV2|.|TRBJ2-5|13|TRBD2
TGTGCCAGCAGGGGCGGGAGCGGAGAGACCCAGTACTTC
CASRGGSGETQYF
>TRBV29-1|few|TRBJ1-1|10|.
TGCAGCGTTGGAACGGGGGCGGCTTTCTTT
CSVGTGAAFF
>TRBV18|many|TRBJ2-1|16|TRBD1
TGTGCCAGCTCACCATTCGCGTCAGGGGGCATCAATGAGCAGTTCTTC
CASSPFASGGINEQFF
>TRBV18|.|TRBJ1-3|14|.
TGTGCCAGCTCACCATCGACGGACGGTCGCACCATATATTTT
CASSPSTDGRTIYF
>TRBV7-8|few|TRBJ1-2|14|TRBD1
TGTGCCAGCTGGACAGGGGCTTCTAACTATGGCTACACCTTC
CASWTGASNYGYTF
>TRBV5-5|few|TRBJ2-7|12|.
TGTGCCAGCAGCTTGGAGAATCGAGGAGGGGACTTC
CASSLENRGGDF
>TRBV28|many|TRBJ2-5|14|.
TGTGCCACCTCTCGTCCTGGGGGCCCGGAGACCCAGTACTTC
CATSRPGGPETQYF
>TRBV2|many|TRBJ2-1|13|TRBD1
TGTGCCAGCGGGACAGACTCCTACAATGAGCAGTTCTTC
CASGTDSYNEQFF
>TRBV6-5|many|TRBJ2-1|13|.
TGTGCCAGCAGTTACACCAGGGGTAATGAGCAGTTCTTC
CASSYTRGNEQFF
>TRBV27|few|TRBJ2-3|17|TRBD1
TGTGCCAGCAGCGGGACAGGGGGCGGGGGCCACACAGATACGCAGTATTTT
CASSGTGGGGHTDTQYF
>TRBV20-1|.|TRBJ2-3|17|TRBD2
TGCAGTGCTAGAGATCGGGCGCTAGCGGGAATCACAGATACGCAGTATTTT
CSARDRALAGITDTQYF
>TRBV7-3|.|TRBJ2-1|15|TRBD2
TGTGCCAGCAGCGGTAGCGGGAGGACCTACAATGAGCAGTTCTTC
CASSGSGRTYNEQFF
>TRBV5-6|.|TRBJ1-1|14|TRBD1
TGTGCCAGCAACCCGGGACAGGGGAGACCTGAAGCTTTCTTT
CASNPGQGRPEAFF
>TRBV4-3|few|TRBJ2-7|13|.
TGCGCCAGCAGCCAAGCGACAGGTTGGGAGCAGTACTTC
CASSQATGWEQYF
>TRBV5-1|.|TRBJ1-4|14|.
TGCGCCAGCAGCTCCACTTCGCGGGATGAAAAACTGTTTTTT
CASSSTSRDEKLFF
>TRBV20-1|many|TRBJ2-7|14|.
TGCAGTGCTAGAGATGCGGCCAGAGCCTACGAGCAGTACTTC
CSARDAARAYEQYF
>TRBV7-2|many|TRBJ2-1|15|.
TGTGCCAGCAGCTTAGGGACAGCTTCCTACAATGAGCAGTTCTTC
CASSLGTASYNEQFF
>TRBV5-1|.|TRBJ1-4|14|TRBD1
TGCGCCAGCAGCTCACAGGGGACTAATGAAAAACTGTTTTTT
CASSSQGTNEKLFF
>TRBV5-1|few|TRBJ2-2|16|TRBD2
TGCGCCAGCAGACTAGCGGTAACCCCAAACACCGGGGAGCTGTTTTTT
CASRLAVTPNTGELFF
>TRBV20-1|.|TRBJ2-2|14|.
TGCAGTGCTAGGATAGTAGCGCTGACCGGGGAGCTGTTTTTT
CSARIVALTGELFF
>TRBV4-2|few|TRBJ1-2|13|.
TGTGCCAGCAGCCAAGGGGGGCCCTATGGCTACACCTTC
CASSQGGPYGYTF
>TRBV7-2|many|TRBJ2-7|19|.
TGTGCCAGCAGCTTCTCGAATGCGGCGGGATGGGCTTCAGGCTACGAGCAGTACTTC
CASSFSNAAGWASGYEQYF
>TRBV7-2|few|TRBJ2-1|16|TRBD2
TGTGCCAGCAGCCTAAGGGGCGGGAGGGTCAACAATGAGCAGTTCTTC
CASSLRGGRVNNEQFF
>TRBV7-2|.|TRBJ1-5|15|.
TGTGCCAGCAGCAACAGGGATGGGGTGGATCAGCCCCAGCATTTT
CASSNRDGVDQPQHF
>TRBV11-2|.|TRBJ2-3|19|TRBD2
TGTGCCAGCAGCTCCACATTACTAGCGGGAGCCAGAAGCACAGATACGCAGTATTTT
CASSSTLLAGARSTDTQYF
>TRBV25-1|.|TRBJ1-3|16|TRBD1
TGTGCCAGCAGTGCGTCAGGGGGCAGGCCTGGAAACACCATATATTTT
CASSASGGRPGNTIYF
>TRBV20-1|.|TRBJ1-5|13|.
TGCTCGGGAGGCGGTTATAGCAATCAGCCCCAGCATTTT
CSGGGYSNQPQHF
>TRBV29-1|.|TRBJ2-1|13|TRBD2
TGCAGCGTGGACGGACTAGCAGGATATGAGCAGTTCTTC
CSVDGLAGYEQFF
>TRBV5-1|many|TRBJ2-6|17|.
TGCGCCAGCAGCCCGGATGTGAGGGTCTCTGGGGCCAACGTCCTGACTTTC
CASSPDVRVSGANVLTF